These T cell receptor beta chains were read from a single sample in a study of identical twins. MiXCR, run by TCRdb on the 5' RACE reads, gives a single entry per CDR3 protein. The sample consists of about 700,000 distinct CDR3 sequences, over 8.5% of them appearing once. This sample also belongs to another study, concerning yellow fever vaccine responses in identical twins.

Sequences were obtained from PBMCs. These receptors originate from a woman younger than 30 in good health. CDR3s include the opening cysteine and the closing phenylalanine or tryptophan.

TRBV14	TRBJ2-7	CASSQLWRDRGYEQYF
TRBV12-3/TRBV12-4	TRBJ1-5	CASSFTAPSNQPQHF
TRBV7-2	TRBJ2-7	CASSHSDRAYEQYF
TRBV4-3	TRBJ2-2	CASSPGQVVSGELFF
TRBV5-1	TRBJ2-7	CASSWTSGGPYEQYF
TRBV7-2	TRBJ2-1	CASNEASGYNEQFF
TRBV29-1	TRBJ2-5	CSVVLPSPDYHQETQYF
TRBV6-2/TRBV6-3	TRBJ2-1	CASKTGSGYNEQFF
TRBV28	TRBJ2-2	CASSLSGIGTGELFF
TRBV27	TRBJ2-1	CASGGQPNEQFF
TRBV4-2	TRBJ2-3	CASSQDPPYTDTQYF
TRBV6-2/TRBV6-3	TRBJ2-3	CASSRGIRGTDTQYF
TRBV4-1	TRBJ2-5	CASSPIVVETQYF
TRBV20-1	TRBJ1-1	CSARDLKGWDTEAFF
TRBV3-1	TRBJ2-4	CASSQFAPRRGAKNIQYF
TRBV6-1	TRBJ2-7	CASSQRTSLREQYF
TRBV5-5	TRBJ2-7	CASSLDPSVHEQYF
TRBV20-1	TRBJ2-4	CSFTGGNIQYF
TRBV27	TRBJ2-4	CASSLSSLDKNIQYF
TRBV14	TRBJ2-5	CASSQAFTGGFGTQYF
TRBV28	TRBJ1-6	CASSLLSGTWGSPLHF
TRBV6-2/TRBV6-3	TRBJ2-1	CASSYPGTSGPVSYNEQFF
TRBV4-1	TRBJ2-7	CASSQDRAAGGAGVQYF
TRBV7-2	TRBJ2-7	CASSLGGLSSYEQYF
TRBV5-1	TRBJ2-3	CASSQRTSGSTDTQYF
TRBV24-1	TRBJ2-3	CATSDLDRTSTDTQYF
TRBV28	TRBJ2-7	CASSSVAGGSTGGQYF
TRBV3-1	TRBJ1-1	CASGQGEKAFF
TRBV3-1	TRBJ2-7	CASSQRQIPLYEQYF
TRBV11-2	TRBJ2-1	CASSLNPGGASYHNEQFF
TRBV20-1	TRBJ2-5	CSARRTPGETQYF
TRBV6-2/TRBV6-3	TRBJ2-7	CASSRAGGPSRPEQYF
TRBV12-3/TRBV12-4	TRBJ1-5	CASSQRTGVQPQHF
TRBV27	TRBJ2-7	CASSLLTSGGPYEQYF
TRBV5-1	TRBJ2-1	CASSLGTEHNEQFF
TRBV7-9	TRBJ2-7	CASSSRQADYYEQYF
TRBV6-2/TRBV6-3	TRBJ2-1	CASSYGLAGVMFF
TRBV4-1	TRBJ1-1	CASSQAYGGNTEAFF
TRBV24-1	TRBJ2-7	CATSDPDRAWEQYF
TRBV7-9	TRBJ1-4	CASTRTGGNEKLFF
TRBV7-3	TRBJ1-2	CASSLNRGYGYTF
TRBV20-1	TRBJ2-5	CSALTGTGILETQYF